The clone carrying this T cell receptor (beta chain) came up once. Trimming removed 7 bases at V and 0 bases at J, with 16 bases between. Germline loops: CDR1 WSHSY, CDR2 SAAADI. The CDR3 sequence is 16 residues long. This record belongs to a study of blood T cell repertoires in COVID-19. Study details: Sites in the United States, Italy and Spain provided acute and convalescent COVID-19 samples. From T cells, B-cell-depleted T cells, or PBMCs came the material, which was cDNA or gDNA.

Per the original data handling: From reference gene primer amplification, estimates of nucleated cell counts were derived. Clones were sequenced by immunoSEQ multiplex PCR, and TCRdb holds only the in-frame ones, with some missing. Clone size and the V and J calls come from that table; the DNA yielded D and trimming. Of roughly 140,000 clones listed, about 79% are singletons. Source material: peripheral blood. The receptor was derived from a woman between 50 and 59 years old with acute or convalescent COVID-19. The gene calls are TRBV10-2 and TRBJ2-1; possible D gene TRBD2, 7 bases. CDR3 DNA: TGCGCCAGCAAGGGGGGGGCTCGTATCTCCTACAATGAGCAGTTCTTC. It translates to CASKGGARISYNEQFF.